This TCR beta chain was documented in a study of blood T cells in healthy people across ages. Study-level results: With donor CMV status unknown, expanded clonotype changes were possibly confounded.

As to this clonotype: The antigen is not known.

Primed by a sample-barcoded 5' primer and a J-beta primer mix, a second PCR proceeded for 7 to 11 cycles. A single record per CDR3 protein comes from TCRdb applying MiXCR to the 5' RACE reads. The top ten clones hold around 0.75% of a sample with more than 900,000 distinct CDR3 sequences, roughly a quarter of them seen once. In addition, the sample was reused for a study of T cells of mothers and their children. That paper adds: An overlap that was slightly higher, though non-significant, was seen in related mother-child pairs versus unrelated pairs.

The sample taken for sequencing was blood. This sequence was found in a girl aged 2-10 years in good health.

Here the CDR3 DNA reads TGCAGTGCTAGAGATCAGGGACAGCCAATGTACGAGCAGTACTTC. It specifies CSARDQGQPMYEQYF. The genes are TRBV20-1 and TRBJ2-7; 7 bases map to TRBD1. V was clipped by 0 bases and J by 4 bases; unmatched bases: 9. CDR1 DFQATT and CDR2 SNEGSKA come from the germline V gene (reference sequence). The CDR3 consists of 15 residues.